The source of this TCR beta chain is a study of technical replicates of blood from a handful of donors. Libraries were prepared by immunoSEQ multiplex PCR; TCRdb keeps only in-frame clonotypes and omits some of them. Of 85,000 to 100,000 clones in the sample, approximately 94% were seen once. Trimming left V 1 base short and J 1 base short, with 14 bases between. Germline V gene lookup returns CDR1 MNHNS and CDR2 SASEGT. This CDR3 region has 17 residues. A single count supports this clone. The sequenced material came from T cells isolated from PBMCs. J is TRBJ1-5 and V is TRBV6-1, with D possibly matching TRBD1 (6 bases). This receptor was identified in a human donor in good health. CDR3 loop: CASSEGRVGGSNQPQHF. CDR3 DNA: TGTGCCAGCAGTGAAGGTAGAGTAGGGGGAAGCAATCAGCCCCAGCATTTT.